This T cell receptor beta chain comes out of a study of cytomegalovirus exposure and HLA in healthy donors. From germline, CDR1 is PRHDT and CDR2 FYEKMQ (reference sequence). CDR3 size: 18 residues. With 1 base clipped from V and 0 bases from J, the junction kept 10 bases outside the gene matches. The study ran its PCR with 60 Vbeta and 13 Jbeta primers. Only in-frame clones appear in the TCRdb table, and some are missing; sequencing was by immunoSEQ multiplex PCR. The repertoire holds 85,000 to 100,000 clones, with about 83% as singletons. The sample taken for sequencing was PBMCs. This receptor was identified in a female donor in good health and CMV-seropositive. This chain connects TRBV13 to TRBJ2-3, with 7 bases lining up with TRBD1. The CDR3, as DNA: TGTGCCAGCAGCTTAGCCGGGACAGCTGTTGTGAGCACAGATACGCAGTATTTT. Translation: CASSLAGTAVVSTDTQYF. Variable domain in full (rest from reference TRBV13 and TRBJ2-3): AAGVIQSPRHLIKEKRETATLKCYPIPRHDTVYWYQQGPGQDPQFLISFYEKMQSDKGSIPDRFSAQQFSDYHSELNMSSLELGDSALYFCASSLAGTAVVSTDTQYFGPGTRLTVL.